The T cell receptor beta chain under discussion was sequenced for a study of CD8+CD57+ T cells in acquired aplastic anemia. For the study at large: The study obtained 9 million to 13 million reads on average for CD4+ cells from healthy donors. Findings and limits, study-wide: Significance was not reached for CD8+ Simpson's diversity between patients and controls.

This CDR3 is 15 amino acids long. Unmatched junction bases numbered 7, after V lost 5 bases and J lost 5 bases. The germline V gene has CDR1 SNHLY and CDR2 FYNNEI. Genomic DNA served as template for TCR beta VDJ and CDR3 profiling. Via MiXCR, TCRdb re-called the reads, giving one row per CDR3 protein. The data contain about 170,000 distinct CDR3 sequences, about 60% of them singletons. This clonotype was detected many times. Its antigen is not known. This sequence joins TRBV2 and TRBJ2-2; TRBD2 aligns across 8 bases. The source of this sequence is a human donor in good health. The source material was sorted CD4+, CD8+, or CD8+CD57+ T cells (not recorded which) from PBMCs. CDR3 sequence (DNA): TGTGCCAGCAGTTCCAGCGGGAGAGGTACCGGGGAGCTGTTTTTT. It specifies CASSSSGRGTGELFF.